Below are 3 T cell receptor beta chains sequenced from a single sample in a study of tissue T cells after allogeneic stem cell transplantation. The protocol was immunoSEQ multiplex PCR, while the TCRdb copy is restricted to in-frame clones and leaves out a portion. The sample holds more than 6,000 clones; 42% are singletons and the top ten take just over 2%. Time point specified: mouse harvest day 7 after allogeneic transplant. Tail vein injection delivered 10^7 T-cell-depleted bone marrow cells and 10^6 splenic CD5+ T cells. The source material was skin. The receptors come from a female BALB/c mouse given C57BL/6 T cells with graft-versus-host disease after an allogeneic hematopoietic cell transplant.

With regard to this clone: Any gene name here is a mouse gene name. The read terminates 1 residue before the CDR3 end, so the remaining end is supplied by the germline J gene. The chain carries TRBV26 and TRBJ1-2; possibly TRBD1 for D (5 bases). CDR3 length: 14 residues. V was shortened by 4 bases and J by 0 bases, with 9 bases between the two germline ends. Germline V lookup: CDR1 KGHPV, CDR2 FQNQEV (reference sequence). CDR3 bases read: TGTGCCAGCAGTCGAGGACATTCAAACTCCGACTACACC. Translated, it gives CASSRGHSNSDYT. From start to end, the CDR3 is CASSRGHSNSDYTF.

This clone was detected only once. These gene names are mouse names. The same CDR3 arises from other DNA sequences in this sample as well. CDR3 in amino acids: CASSLSGNTEVFF. Partial CDR3 DNA: TGTGCCAGCAGTCTGTCCGGGAACACAGAAGTCTTC. The gene calls are TRBV26 and TRBJ1-1, with D hard to call. From the germline J gene comes the end of the CDR3, since the read stops 1 residue before it. Trimming cost V 0 bases and J 1 base, with 3 bases left between them. The CDR3 contains 13 residues. From germline, CDR1 is KGHPV and CDR2 FQNQEV (reference sequence).

A word on this clone: These gene names are mouse names. The read is 1 residue too short to cover the CDR3 end, so that end is filled in from the germline J gene. The chain combines TRBV4 with TRBJ2-7, with 7 bases that match TRBD2. V was clipped by 3 bases and J by 0 bases; unmatched bases: 2. Per germline, CDR1 LGHDT and CDR2 YNNKQL (reference sequence). The CDR3 loop spans 14 amino acids. The sequenced CDR3 bases are TGTGCCAGCAGCTACTGGGGGAGCTCCTATGAACAGTAC. It translates to CASSYWGSSYEQY. From start to end, the CDR3 is CASSYWGSSYEQYF.